The next 31 T cell receptor beta chains were all read from a single sample in a study of beta chain features in type 1 diabetes. Overall study findings and caveats: Moderately but significantly shorter TCRB CDR3s were found in Type 1 diabetes patients in all four CD4+ subsets.

The investigators reverse transcribed all of the isolated RNA, so they sequenced expressed TCRB transcripts. Libraries were prepared by immunoSEQ multiplex PCR; TCRdb keeps only in-frame clonotypes and omits some of them. The table lists roughly 300,000 clones, approximately 10% of them singletons. These receptors have no identified antigens. Source material: central memory CD4+ T cells from blood. The receptor source for this set is a man between 25 and 39 years old with type 1 diabetes.

The CDR3 is CAWSVWAGAYEQYF. The CDR3 bases are TGTGCCTGGAGTGTATGGGCAGGGGCCTACGAGCAGTACTTC. The chain employs TRBV30 and TRBJ2-7; possible D gene TRBD1, 6 bases. There are 14 residues in the CDR3. The V and J ends lost 0 bases and 2 bases respectively, with 11 bases between them. Germline CDR1 reads GTSNPN; CDR2 reads SVGIG (reference sequence).

There are many counts of this clone. The chain carries TRBV19 and TRBJ1-4; 8 bases map to TRBD1. Germline assignment: CDR1 LNHDA and CDR2 SQIVND (reference sequence). V dropped 5 bases and J dropped 7; count of bases not matched to a gene: 9. This CDR3 contains 15 residues. CDR3: CASSAAGQGREKLFF. As DNA, the CDR3 is TGTGCCAGTAGTGCGGCCGGACAGGGACGTGAAAAACTGTTTTTT.

This clone was counted only a few times. The chain couples TRBV11-2 to TRBJ2-3, with 7 bases identical to TRBD1. Germline V gene sequence: CDR1 SGHAT, CDR2 FQNNGV. This CDR3 comprises 14 residues. After removal of 5 bases from V and 6 bases from J, the junction contained 8 bases not matched to a gene. DNA of the CDR3: TGTGCCAGCAGCCCAGACAGGGCGGAGGATACGCAGTATTTT. Translated: CASSPDRAEDTQYF.

The chain combines TRBV4-3 with TRBJ1-2; 8 bases are a match to TRBD1. The CDR3 extends over 14 amino acids. Germline V lookup: CDR1 LGHNA, CDR2 YSLEER. V lost 4 bases and J lost 4; bases outside the gene matches: 5. The CDR3 sequence is CASSLGTGGYGYTF. CDR3 coding DNA: TGCGCCAGCAGCCTCGGAACAGGGGGCTATGGCTACACCTTC.

This clone was recorded many times. The chain carries TRBV7-2 and TRBJ2-7, with D unclear. CDR1 is SGHTA and CDR2 is FQGNSA in the germline V gene. V lost 6 bases, J lost 5 bases, and 23 bases lay in between. There are 16 residues in the CDR3. Here the CDR3 DNA reads TGTGCCAGCAGTCCAGCATACGACGGGTTTGAGAACGAGCAGTACTTC. Translated, it gives CASSPAYDGFENEQYF.

Note on this clone: The identical CDR3 is also encoded by other nucleotide sequences in the sample. The CDR3: CASSLEGNSPLHF. CDR3 DNA sequence: TGTGCCAGCAGCTTAGAGGGTAATTCACCCCTCCACTTT. V usage is TRBV7-9 and J usage is TRBJ1-6; D gene uncertain. This CDR3 comprises 13 residues. Germline CDR1 reads SEHNR; CDR2 reads FQNEAQ (reference sequence). Trimming pared 1 base from V and 6 bases from J, leaving 4 bases between.

The V call is TRBV18, the J call TRBJ2-1, with a tentative D call TRBD1 (6 bases). The germline V gene encodes CDR1 KGHSH and CDR2 LQKENI. Trimming removed 6 bases from V and 4 bases from J, with 16 bases in between. The CDR3 covers 15 residues. The CDR3 DNA sequence: TGTGCCAGCTCCCCTGAGGGGGTGACTTACAATGAGCAGTTCTTC. Protein product: CASSPEGVTYNEQFF.

The V gene is TRBV7-2, the J gene TRBJ2-7, with 10 bases identical to TRBD1. CDR3 size: 15 residues. The germline gives CDR1 SGHTA, CDR2 FQGNSA. The ends lost 0 bases at V and 4 bases at J; junction bases unmatched: 3. DNA for the CDR3: TGTGCCAGCAGCTTAGCGGGACAGGGGTCATACGAGCAGTACTTC. Protein product: CASSLAGQGSYEQYF.

V is TRBV6-6 and J is TRBJ2-3, with D perhaps TRBD2 (6 bases). The V gene's germline CDR1 is MNHNY and CDR2 SVGAGI (reference sequence). This CDR3 contains 12 residues. Trimming stripped 5 bases from V and 11 bases from J, with 14 bases between. CDR3 coding DNA: TGTGCCAGCAGTATGGACTACCTTCGGCAGTATTTT. It translates to CASSMDYLRQYF.

A few counts support this clone. The rearrangement joins TRBV2 to TRBJ2-5; D possibly corresponds to TRBD1 (6 bases). Germline V gives CDR1 SNHLY, CDR2 FYNNEI. This CDR3 spans 12 amino acids. Trimming left V 9 bases short and J 13 bases short, with 21 bases between. Written as DNA, the CDR3 is TGTGCCAGTGCCCTGGGACACCCTACGTGGTACTTC. It encodes CASALGHPTWYF.

This sequence joins TRBV4-3 and TRBJ2-3; no firm D call. Germline CDR1 reads LGHNA; CDR2 reads YSLEER. The CDR3 consists of 14 residues. Trimming cost V 3 bases and J 2 bases, with 9 bases left between them. The CDR3 spells CASSQEILTDTQYF. In DNA form, the CDR3 reads TGCGCCAGCAGCCAGGAGATTCTCACAGATACGCAGTATTTT.

The chain recombines TRBV2 with TRBJ1-5; D gene unclear. Per the germline V gene, CDR1 is SNHLY and CDR2 is FYNNEI. The CDR3 totals 14 residues. The V and J ends lost 2 bases and 6 bases respectively, with 11 bases between them. This chain's CDR3 is CASSEREIGQPQHF. The CDR3 nucleotides are TGTGCCAGCAGTGAAAGGGAAATTGGTCAGCCCCAGCATTTT. Combining the CDR3 with reference TRBV2 and TRBJ1-5 gives the whole variable domain EPEVTQTPSHQVTQMGQEVILRCVPISNHLYFYWYRQILGQKVEFLVSFYNNEISEKSEIFDDQFSVERPDGSNFTLKIRSTKLEDSAMYFCASSEREIGQPQHFGDGTRLSIL.

The chain combines TRBV4-1 with TRBJ1-2; D may be TRBD1 (5 bases). CDR3 length: 13 amino acids. Germline values: CDR1 MGHRA, CDR2 YSYEKL. Between the trimmed V and J ends, which lost 1 base and 3 bases, there was a span of 6 bases. Written as DNA, the CDR3 is TGCGCCAGCAGCCAAGGCAGGGACTATGGCTACACCTTC. Protein sequence: CASSQGRDYGYTF.

In this sample, this clone turned up a few times. The chain employs TRBV5-4 and TRBJ2-5, with D unclear. The V gene lost 1 base and the J gene lost 1 base, with 8 bases spanning the gap. Germline CDR1 reads SGHNT; CDR2 reads YYREEE (reference sequence). The CDR3 is 14 amino acids. For the CDR3, the DNA is TGTGCCAGCAGCTTGAAACAGCCCCAAGAGACCCAGTACTTC. Protein sequence: CASSLKQPQETQYF. Using reference TRBV5-4 and TRBJ2-5 for the parts outside the CDR3, the full variable domain is ETGVTQSPTHLIKTRGQQVTLRCSSQSGHNTVSWYQQALGQGPQFIFQYYREEENGRGNFPPRFSGLQFPNYSSELNVNALELDDSALYLCASSLKQPQETQYFGPGTRLLVL.

This clone was detected a few times. The germline gene is not matched at one end of the junction; a read error may be the cause. V is TRBV11-2 and J is TRBJ2-1; possible D gene TRBD1, 5 bases. The CDR3 is 12 residues long. CDR1 and CDR2 (germline): SGHAT, FQNNGV. The CDR3 sequence is CASSLEGAGMIF. CDR3 DNA: TGTGCCAGCAGCTTAGAAGGGGCAGGGATGATCTTC.

For this clone: This CDR3 is also generated by other DNA sequences in the sample. The chain joins TRBV4-3 to TRBJ2-7; unclear D gene. This CDR3 has 13 residues. CDR1 and CDR2 (germline): LGHNA, YSLEER. V lost 3 bases to trimming and J lost 4 bases, with 10 bases between them. The CDR3 is CASSQDRGYEQYF. For the CDR3, the DNA is TGCGCCAGCAGCCAGGACCGCGGATACGAGCAGTACTTC.

The J gene is TRBJ1-2, the V gene TRBV23-1; D is ambiguous. TRBV23-1 is flagged as an ORF with uncertain function. This CDR3 region has 14 residues. Trimming took off 0 bases at V and 1 base at J, with 6 bases between the two ends. CDR3 sequence: CASSQSGINYGYTF. CDR3 sequence (DNA): TGCGCCAGCAGTCAATCGGGTATTAACTATGGCTACACCTTC.

This clone was seen a handful of times. This sequence joins TRBV7-9 and TRBJ1-4; D might be TRBD1 (5 bases). V lost 5 bases and J 7 bases, leaving 14 bases between the germline ends. Germline CDR1 reads SEHNR; CDR2 reads FQNEAQ (reference sequence). CDR3 length: 14 residues. CDR3 sequence reads: CASSTRGRIEKLFF. The DNA of the CDR3 is TGTGCCAGCAGCACGAGGGGAAGGATTGAAAAACTGTTTTTT.

This clone was picked up a small number of times. The genes are TRBV5-1 and TRBJ2-5; 10 bases match TRBD1. J was trimmed by 5 bases and V by 4 bases; bases with no gene match: 8. This CDR3 contains 15 residues. Looked up from germline, CDR1 is SGHRS and CDR2 is YFSETQ. DNA of the CDR3: TGCGCCAGCAGCGGCGGGACAGGGGATGGGGAGACCCAGTACTTC. Its translation: CASSGGTGDGETQYF.

In its sample, this clone was seen a few times. This chain uses TRBV7-8 with TRBJ1-5; D might be TRBD1 (6 bases). V lost 4 bases and J lost 7, with 20 bases in between. CDR1 is SGHVS and CDR2 is FQNEAQ in the germline V gene. This CDR3 is built from 16 residues. The CDR3: CASSYQQGSLGQPQHF. CDR3 DNA sequence: TGTGCCAGCAGCTATCAACAGGGATCCCTGGGACAGCCCCAGCATTTT.

The V call is TRBV30, the J call TRBJ2-5; TRBD2 might be the D (7 bases). V lost 5 bases, J lost 1 base, and 14 bases lay in between. The CDR3 sequence is 14 residues long. Germline V CDR1 and CDR2: GTSNPN, SVGIG (reference sequence). The chain's CDR3 is CAWDEGGAQETQYF. CDR3 bases: TGTGCCTGGGACGAGGGGGGGGCCCAAGAGACCCAGTACTTC.

This clone was seen a handful of times. The CDR3 sequence: CASGQGPSYNEQFF. DNA for the CDR3: TGTGCCAGTGGACAGGGACCCTCGTACAATGAGCAGTTCTTC. The V gene is TRBV19, the J gene TRBJ2-1; 8 positions match TRBD1. The germline CDR1 and CDR2 sequences are LNHDA and SQIVND (reference sequence). CDR3 length: 14 residues. After removal of 8 bases from V and 4 bases from J, the junction contained 7 bases not matched to a gene.

This clone was counted between two and nine times. J is TRBJ2-2 and V is TRBV11-2; the D gene is possibly TRBD2 (6 bases). The V end lost 3 bases, the J end lost 1 base, and 15 bases lay between the germline ends. CDR1 is SGHAT, CDR2 FQNNGV, per germline. The CDR3 extends over 17 amino acids. CDR3 sequence (DNA): TGTGCCAGCAGCTTTCTAAGTTTCGGGAGGAACACCGGGGAGCTGTTTTTT. It is translated as CASSFLSFGRNTGELFF. Complete variable domain (other parts from reference TRBV11-2 and TRBJ2-2): EAGVAQSPRYKIIEKRQSVAFWCNPISGHATLYWYQQILGQGPKLLIQFQNNGVVDDSQLPKDRFSAERLKGVDSTLKIQPAKLEDSAVYLCASSFLSFGRNTGELFFGEGSRLTVL.

A remark on this clone: The identical CDR3 is also encoded by other nucleotide sequences in the sample. CDR3 sequence (DNA): TGTGCCAGCACCGGTAACTATGGCTACACCTTC. As protein: CASTGNYGYTF. The rearrangement uses TRBV28 and TRBJ1-2; D gene uncertain. CDR1 is MDHEN and CDR2 is SYDVKM in the germline V gene. The CDR3 runs to 11 residues. V shed 7 bases and J shed 1 base, with 4 bases lying between them.

The chain is built from TRBV11-2 and TRBJ1-6, with 11 nucleotides matching TRBD1. This CDR3 is 16 amino acids long. V lost 5 bases, J lost 9 bases, and 9 bases stayed unmatched. CDR1 is SGHAT and CDR2 is FQNNGV in the germline V gene. The CDR3 loop is CASSPGQGAWSSPLHF. DNA of the CDR3: TGTGCCAGCAGCCCCGGACAGGGGGCTTGGAGTTCACCCCTCCACTTT. The variable domain in full, completed from reference TRBV11-2 and TRBJ1-6, reads EAGVAQSPRYKIIEKRQSVAFWCNPISGHATLYWYQQILGQGPKLLIQFQNNGVVDDSQLPKDRFSAERLKGVDSTLKIQPAKLEDSAVYLCASSPGQGAWSSPLHFGNGTRLTVT.

This clone was detected a few times. The chain links TRBV11-3 to TRBJ2-1, with D tentatively TRBD1 (5 bases). The germline gives CDR1 SGHNT, CDR2 YENEEA. The CDR3 consists of 13 residues. Trimming left V 5 bases short and J 5 bases short, with 10 bases between. The CDR3 DNA reads as TGTGCCAGCAGCGAACTCAGGGACAATGAGCAGTTCTTC. Its translation is CASSELRDNEQFF.

The chain joins TRBV14 to TRBJ1-4; perhaps TRBD1 as D (5 bases). This CDR3 has 16 amino acids. Germline V gene lookup returns CDR1 SGHDN and CDR2 FVKESK. Trimming stripped 4 bases from V and 5 bases from J, with 17 bases between. The CDR3 DNA reads as TGTGCCAGCAGCCCCTTAGAGGGCAGGGTCAATGAAAAACTGTTTTTT. Translating it yields CASSPLEGRVNEKLFF.

The rearrangement uses TRBV14 and TRBJ2-3; D unresolved. V was pared by 4 bases and J by 4 bases, with 15 bases between. This CDR3 region has 15 residues. The V gene's germline CDR1 is SGHDN and CDR2 FVKESK. The CDR3 DNA sequence: TGTGCCAGCAGCCTCAGGCTAGGAGACGCAGATACGCAGTATTTT. Protein product: CASSLRLGDADTQYF.

The chain carries TRBV9 and TRBJ1-5, with D uncertain. This CDR3 has 20 amino acids. Germline V gene sequence: CDR1 SGDLS, CDR2 YYNGEE. With 0 bases removed from V and 2 bases from J, the gap between germline ends came to 24 bases. CDR3 DNA: TGTGCCAGCAGCGTAGCTTTGGACCCCCTCGTCGCCGCGGGCAATCAGCCCCAGCATTTT. This translates into CASSVALDPLVAAGNQPQHF.

This clone was picked up a small number of times. The chain combines TRBV5-1 with TRBJ2-2; 8 bases fit TRBD1. Germline V gives CDR1 SGHRS, CDR2 YFSETQ. The V and J ends lost 7 bases and 5 bases, in that order; junction bases with no gene match: 7. The CDR3 length is 14 residues. CDR3 sequence: CASSETGETGELFF. CDR3 in DNA: TGCGCCAGCTCCGAGACAGGGGAAACCGGGGAGCTGTTTTTT. Complete variable domain (other parts from reference TRBV5-1 and TRBJ2-2): KAGVTQTPRYLIKTRGQQVTLSCSPISGHRSVSWYQQTPGQGLQFLFEYFSETQRNKGNFPGRFSGRQFSNSRSEMNVSTLELGDSALYLCASSETGETGELFFGEGSRLTVL.

The sample holds many counts of this clone. The V gene is TRBV7-2, the J gene TRBJ2-7; 9 nucleotides match TRBD2. V was clipped by 5 bases and J by 6 bases; unmatched bases: 11. The CDR3 is 15 amino acids. The germline V gene has CDR1 SGHTA and CDR2 FQGNSA. This CDR3 reads CASSPQGVAGAEQYF. As DNA, the CDR3 is TGTGCCAGCAGCCCCCAGGGGGTAGCGGGGGCCGAGCAGTACTTC. The full variable domain, rest sourced from reference TRBV7-2 and TRBJ2-7, is GAGVSQSPSNKVTEKGKDVELRCDPISGHTALYWYRQSLGQGLEFLIYFQGNSAPDKSGLPSDRFSAERTGGSVSTLTIQRTQQEDSAVYLCASSPQGVAGAEQYFGPGTRLTVT.